One sample yielded the 21 T cell receptor beta chains listed below, sequenced in a study of T cells in Graves' hyperthyroidism and ophthalmopathy. Researchers amplified the TCR beta CDR3 regions from RNA transcripts. RT-PCR in the first round (using the HTBI primer set) targeted the TCR CDR3. Each CDR3 protein is one row after TCRdb ran MiXCR on the multiplex PCR reads. The top ten hold around a fifth of the sample, which has 550,000 to 700,000 distinct CDR3 sequences, about half seen once. Specimen: peripheral blood or thyroid tissue (not recorded which). These receptors were collected from an adult woman with Graves' disease, either hyperthyroidism or ophthalmopathy (not recorded which).

The chain couples TRBV6-5 to TRBJ1-5; D remains unclear. The CDR3 extends over 13 amino acids. The germline V and J ends were trimmed by 5 bases and 5 bases, with 10 bases remaining between them. CDR1 and CDR2 from the germline V gene are MNHEY and SVGAGI. The CDR3 region is CASSLQRDQPQHF. In DNA form, the CDR3 reads TGTGCCAGCAGTCTACAGCGCGATCAGCCCCAGCATTTT.

The CDR3 bases are TGTGCCAGCAGCTTGGGGAGCGGGGGAATTGGAGAGACCCAGTACTTC. Amino acid sequence: CASSLGSGGIGETQYF. The J gene is TRBJ2-5, the V gene TRBV11-2, with 8 nucleotides matching TRBD2. Germline CDR1 and CDR2: SGHAT and FQNNGV. With V trimmed by 3 bases and J by 4 bases, 10 bases remained unmatched. The CDR3 is 16 residues long. The variable domain in full, with the rest retrieved from reference TRBV11-2 and TRBJ2-5, is EAGVAQSPRYKIIEKRQSVAFWCNPISGHATLYWYQQILGQGPKLLIQFQNNGVVDDSQLPKDRFSAERLKGVDSTLKIQPAKLEDSAVYLCASSLGSGGIGETQYFGPGTRLLVL.

The chain recombines TRBV7-9 with TRBJ1-5; TRBD1 matches 9 bases. Germline V gives CDR1 SEHNR, CDR2 FQNEAQ (reference sequence). CDR3 length: 15 amino acids. Unmatched junction bases numbered 8, after V lost 6 bases and J lost 5 bases. CDR3 sequence (DNA): TGTGCCAGCAGACCGGACAGGGGAGGACATCAGCCCCAGCATTTT. This sequence encodes CASRPDRGGHQPQHF.

The V call is TRBV10-3, the J call TRBJ2-7, with D possibly being TRBD2 (6 bases). This CDR3 has 15 residues. Germline V gene data show CDR1 as ENHRY and CDR2 as SYGVKD. Trimming pared 5 bases from V and 2 bases from J, leaving 16 bases between. CDR3 nucleotide sequence: TGTGCCATCAGTCAGGTGGGGAGGCTGGCCTACGAGCAGTACTTC. Its protein is CAISQVGRLAYEQYF.

The chain combines TRBV5-1 with TRBJ1-1; tentatively, D is TRBD1 (6 bases). Trimming took 0 bases from V and 6 from J, leaving 15 bases between them. This CDR3 spans 15 amino acids. CDR1 and CDR2 from the germline V gene are SGHRS and YFSETQ. Written as DNA, the CDR3 is TGCGCCAGCAGCTTGGCCCAGGGGTCAATAGCTGAAGCTTTCTTT. Protein product: CASSLAQGSIAEAFF. The variable domain in full, with the rest retrieved from reference TRBV5-1 and TRBJ1-1, is KAGVTQTPRYLIKTRGQQVTLSCSPISGHRSVSWYQQTPGQGLQFLFEYFSETQRNKGNFPGRFSGRQFSNSRSEMNVSTLELGDSALYLCASSLAQGSIAEAFFGQGTRLTVV.

For the CDR3, the DNA is TGTGCCATCAGTGGAGAAAGGGACAACTATTATGGCTACACCTTC. Protein product: CAISGERDNYYGYTF. V usage is TRBV10-3 and J usage is TRBJ1-2; D may be TRBD1 (6 bases). From germline, CDR1 is ENHRY and CDR2 SYGVKD. The V and J ends lost 4 bases and 5 bases respectively, with 17 bases between them. This CDR3 has 15 residues.

V gene TRBV24-1 combines with J gene TRBJ2-5; D uncertain. V was pared by 9 bases and J by 4 bases, with 8 bases between. CDR1 and CDR2 from the germline V gene are KGHDR and SFDVKD. This CDR3 contains 11 residues. This CDR3 reads CATRPGETQYF. The DNA for the CDR3 is TGTGCCACCCGGCCGGGAGAGACCCAGTACTTC.

The rearrangement uses TRBV29-1 and TRBJ2-7, with 7 positions matching TRBD1. Germline loops: CDR1 SQVTM, CDR2 ANQGSEA. J gave up 2 bases and V 2 bases, and 3 bases lay outside the gene matches. The CDR3 has 13 amino acids. This CDR3 is CSVERQGTYEQYF. The CDR3 DNA is TGCAGCGTTGAACGACAGGGAACCTACGAGCAGTACTTC.

The rearrangement uses TRBV2 and TRBJ2-6; D is perhaps TRBD2 (5 bases). The CDR3 loop spans 15 amino acids. The ends were cut back, 2 bases at V and 2 bases at J, with 7 bases in the middle. The V gene's germline CDR1 is SNHLY and CDR2 FYNNEI. Here the CDR3 DNA reads TGTGCCAGCAGTGAAATCGGGGCTGGGGCCAACGTCCTGACTTTC. Protein sequence: CASSEIGAGANVLTF.

This clonotype was seen repeatedly, ten times or more. The V gene is TRBV15, the J gene TRBJ1-4; possibly TRBD1 for D (6 bases). Trimming removed 3 bases at V and 0 bases at J, with 11 bases between. Germline V CDR1 and CDR2: LNHNV, YYDKDF (reference sequence). This CDR3 has 16 residues. CDR3 sequence (DNA): TGTGCCACCAGCAGTAACAGGGCGGCAACTAATGAAAAACTGTTTTTT. Its protein product is CATSSNRAATNEKLFF.

The genes are TRBV10-2 and TRBJ2-7; TRBD1 aligns across 8 bases. Germline CDR1 is WSHSY and CDR2 is SAAADI. The length of the CDR3 is 16 residues. The ends lost 6 bases at V and 0 bases at J; junction bases unmatched: 10. The CDR3 spells CASRSGTGLSSYEQYF. The DNA for the CDR3 is TGCGCCAGCAGATCCGGGACAGGCCTGAGCTCCTACGAGCAGTACTTC.

This clonotype was found many times. The chain combines TRBV6-5 with TRBJ1-2; D remains unclear. CDR1 is MNHEY and CDR2 is SVGAGI in the germline V gene. This CDR3 contains 12 residues. V was clipped by 6 bases and J by 5 bases, with 10 bases between them. The CDR3 reads CASSHPVYGYTF. As DNA, the CDR3 is TGTGCCAGCAGCCATCCCGTATATGGCTACACCTTC.

This clonotype was counted ten times or more. This chain joins TRBV6-5 and TRBJ2-7; D unclear. CDR1 and CDR2 from the germline V gene are MNHEY and SVGAGI. Trimming cost V 6 bases and J 3 bases, with 27 bases left between them. The CDR3 contains 18 residues. In DNA, the CDR3 is TGTGCCAGCAGGCCCGTGGTTCAGGCTGTCGGTCACTACTACGAGCAGTACTTC. Residues: CASRPVVQAVGHYYEQYF.

The V and J genes are TRBV28 and TRBJ1-2; the match to TRBD1 covers 9 bases. The V gene's germline CDR1 is MDHEN and CDR2 SYDVKM. Trimming removed 7 bases from V and 4 bases from J; junction bases left unmatched: 7. The CDR3 is 14 amino acids. The chain's CDR3 is CASNYRGPAYGYTF. CDR3 in DNA: TGTGCCAGCAATTACAGGGGGCCCGCCTATGGCTACACCTTC.

This clonotype has just a few counts. The chain is built from TRBV29-1 and TRBJ1-1; unclear D gene. The V gene lost 0 bases and the J gene lost 9 bases, with 8 bases spanning the gap. The germline gives CDR1 SQVTM, CDR2 ANQGSEA. The CDR3 sequence is 11 residues long. The chain's CDR3 is CSVEDQQKAFF. CDR3 bases: TGCAGCGTTGAAGATCAACAGAAAGCTTTCTTT.

The CDR3 loop reads CASGTGGGELFF. CDR3 DNA sequence: TGTGCCAGCGGGACAGGGGGAGGTGAACTGTTTTTT. This chain connects TRBV19 to TRBJ1-4, with 11 bases identical to TRBD1. Losses at the gene ends were 9 bases for V and 12 bases for J; bases not matched to a gene: 6. The CDR3 consists of 12 residues. Germline CDR1 is LNHDA and CDR2 is SQIVND (reference sequence).

This clonotype was counted at least ten times. The chain is built from TRBV12-3 or TRBV12-4 and TRBJ1-2; D is ambiguous. Trimming took off 7 bases at V and 4 bases at J, with 7 bases between the two ends. CDR3 length equals 11 residues. This chain's CDR3 is CASTTIYGYTF. The CDR3 region has the DNA TGTGCCAGCACCACGATCTATGGCTACACCTTC.

This clonotype was counted at least ten times. The chain employs TRBV20-1 and TRBJ2-2; D gene uncertain. The CDR3 is 12 amino acids. CDR1 and CDR2 from the germline V gene are DFQATT and SNEGSKA (reference sequence). The V gene lost 3 bases and the J gene lost 4 bases, with 6 bases spanning the gap. The CDR3, as DNA: TGCAGTGCTAGGCCCTCCACCGGGGAGCTGTTTTTT. Its protein product is CSARPSTGELFF.

This clonotype has a handful of counts. This chain joins TRBV15 and TRBJ2-3; D gene uncertain. The V end was cut by 0 bases, the J end by 1 base, with 8 bases between. In germline, CDR1 is LNHNV, CDR2 YYDKDF (reference sequence). This CDR3 contains 15 residues. DNA for the CDR3: TGTGCCACCAGCAGAGATCGGTGGGGCACAGATACGCAGTATTTT. Translating gives CATSRDRWGTDTQYF.

CDR3 DNA: TGTGCCAGCAGTTCCGGGACATCTTCGAACACTGAAGCTTTCTTT. Translation gives CASSSGTSSNTEAFF. The chain links TRBV25-1 to TRBJ1-1; D possibly corresponds to TRBD1 (6 bases). Trimming pared 5 bases from V and 1 base from J, leaving 14 bases between. The germline gives CDR1 MGHDK, CDR2 SYGVNS. This CDR3 spans 15 amino acids.

The table lists this clonotype with many counts. This sequence joins TRBV7-3 and TRBJ1-2, with a weak D call TRBD1 (5 bases). This CDR3 is built from 14 residues. Trimming stripped 0 bases from V and 9 bases from J, with 14 bases between. The germline V gene encodes CDR1 SGHTA and CDR2 FQGTGA. This CDR3 reads CASSLTPAKGSYTF. In nucleotides, the CDR3 is TGTGCCAGCAGCTTAACCCCTGCAAAGGGGAGCTACACCTTC.